This TCR beta chain was captured in a study of blood T cell repertoires in COVID-19. Here immunoSEQ multiplex PCR was the method, and the copy in TCRdb shows in-frame clones only, minus some. The table records tens of thousands of clones, about 86% of them present only once. The germline gives CDR1 SGDLS, CDR2 YYNGEE. The CDR3 runs to 15 residues. Trimming at V came to 2 bases and at J to 6 bases, leaving 9 bases not matched to a gene. This clonotype originated in a man between 70 and 80 years old with active COVID-19. This chain uses TRBV9 with TRBJ1-2; 8 bases agree with TRBD1. The specimen sequenced was peripheral blood. CDR3 nucleotide sequence: TGTGCCAGCAGCGTGATCGGACAGGGTTTTAATGGCTACACCTTC. It is translated as CASSVIGQGFNGYTF.